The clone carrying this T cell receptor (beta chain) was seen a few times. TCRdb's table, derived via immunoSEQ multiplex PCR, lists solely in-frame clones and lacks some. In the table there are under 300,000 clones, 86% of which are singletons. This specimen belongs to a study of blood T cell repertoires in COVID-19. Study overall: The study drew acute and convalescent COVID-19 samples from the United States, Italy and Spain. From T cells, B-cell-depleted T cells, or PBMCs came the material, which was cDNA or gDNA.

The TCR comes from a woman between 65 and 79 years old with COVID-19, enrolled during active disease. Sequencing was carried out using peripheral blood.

The CDR3 nucleotides are TGCAGCGCCCGTAGCGGGGGTAGTTTCACCGGGGAGCTGTTTTTT. Protein sequence: CSARSGGSFTGELFF. This chain connects TRBV29-1 to TRBJ2-2; 9 nucleotides match TRBD2. Losses at the gene ends were 7 bases for V and 4 bases for J; bases not matched to a gene: 10. This CDR3 has 15 amino acids. Per the germline V gene, CDR1 is SQVTM and CDR2 is ANQGSEA.